The 29 T cell receptor beta chains reported below all come from one sample, sequenced in a study of T cell repertoires in cytomegalovirus infection. No cognate antigen is known for these TCRs. TCRdb re-called the reads with MiXCR, one entry per CDR3 protein. In the table there are 450,000 to 650,000 distinct CDR3 sequences, 40% of which are singletons. Source: cultured PBMCs, taken from culture after CMV antigen stimulation. The receptors shown here come from a human donor in good health (CMV status not recorded). Some clones in this sample may be carry-over from other donors' samples.

The chain couples TRBV20-1 to TRBJ1-4; no clear D gene. CDR3 length: 15 amino acids. CDR1 and CDR2 (germline): DFQATT, SNEGSKA (reference sequence). V gave up 6 bases and J gave up 5 bases, with 19 bases separating them. The CDR3 loop reads CSATILFGPNEKLFF. CDR3 bases: TGCAGTGCCACCATTTTGTTCGGACCGAATGAAAAACTGTTTTTT.

This clonotype was recorded a few times. This chain connects TRBV12-3 or TRBV12-4 to TRBJ1-1, with 7 bases that match TRBD1. The CDR3 is 12 amino acids. V gave up 4 bases and J gave up 10 bases; unmatched junction bases: 6. As DNA, the CDR3 is TGTGCCAGCAGTTCAGGGGGTTCGGGAGCTTTCTTT. Translating it yields CASSSGGSGAFF.

V usage is TRBV7-9 and J usage is TRBJ1-1; TRBD1 aligns across 10 bases. The junction had 7 bases not matched to a gene; V was cut back by 4 bases and J by 5 bases. This CDR3 is 15 amino acids long. Germline assignment: CDR1 SEHNR and CDR2 FQNEAQ (reference sequence). The CDR3, as DNA: TGTGCCAGCAGCTCTCCGGGACAGGGGATAACTGAAGCTTTCTTT. Translated: CASSSPGQGITEAFF. The entire variable domain, with the rest obtained from reference TRBV7-9 and TRBJ1-1, is as follows: DTGVSQNPRHKITKRGQNVTFRCDPISEHNRLYWYRQTLGQGPEFLTYFQNEAQLEKSRLLSDRFSAERPKGSFSTLEIQRTEQGDSAMYLCASSSPGQGITEAFFGQGTRLTVV.

This clonotype was picked up a small number of times. The chain recombines TRBV6-1 with TRBJ2-7, with D unresolved. The CDR3 is 12 amino acids. In germline, CDR1 is MNHNS, CDR2 SASEGT. The germline V and J ends were trimmed by 0 bases and 4 bases, with 4 bases remaining between them. Here the CDR3 DNA reads TGTGCCAGCAGTGAAGCGGGGTACGAGCAGTACTTC. It codes for CASSEAGYEQYF.

The chain recombines TRBV19 with TRBJ1-1, with D unresolved. The CDR3 contains 14 residues. CDR1 and CDR2 from the germline V gene are LNHDA and SQIVND (reference sequence). V was trimmed by 3 bases and J by 1 base, leaving 9 bases between them. The chain's CDR3 is CASSMRAGNTEAFF. The DNA for the CDR3 is TGTGCCAGTAGTATGAGAGCTGGGAACACTGAAGCTTTCTTT.

The CDR3 DNA sequence: TGTGCCAGCAGCGTAGCCCGGGACAGGGGGGGCCCTAGTGGCTATGGCTACACCTTC. Its translation: CASSVARDRGGPSGYGYTF. The V and J genes are TRBV9 and TRBJ1-2; 11 bases map to TRBD1. The V and J ends lost 0 bases and 4 bases, in that order; junction bases with no gene match: 14. This CDR3 is built from 19 residues. The V gene's germline CDR1 is SGDLS and CDR2 YYNGEE.

The chain couples TRBV7-4 to TRBJ2-3; D tentatively reads TRBD1 or TRBD2 (5 bases each). Trimming removed 6 bases at V and 2 bases at J, with 15 bases between. The CDR3 has 15 amino acids. The germline gives CDR1 SGHVT, CDR2 SQSDAQ. The CDR3 sequence: CASSQMGDVTDTQYF. In DNA, the CDR3 is TGTGCCAGCAGTCAGATGGGGGACGTCACAGATACGCAGTATTTT. Drawing the rest from reference TRBV7-4 and TRBJ2-3, the complete variable domain is GAGVSQSPRYKVAKRGRDVALRCDSISGHVTLYWYRQTLGQGSEVLTYSQSDAQRDKSGRPSGRFSAERPERSVSTLKIQRTEQGDSAVYLCASSQMGDVTDTQYFGPGTRLTVL.

This clonotype was seen a few times. J is TRBJ2-3 and V is TRBV6-6; 7 bases line up with TRBD2. The V and J ends lost 5 bases and 2 bases, in that order; junction bases with no gene match: 10. Germline values: CDR1 MNHNY, CDR2 SVGAGI (reference sequence). There are 16 residues in the CDR3. This CDR3 reads CASSRRGGGPTDTQYF. Written as DNA, the CDR3 is TGTGCCAGCAGTCGACGCGGCGGGGGACCCACAGATACGCAGTATTTT.

The J gene is TRBJ2-1, the V gene TRBV5-4, with a tentative D call TRBD2 (5 bases). Germline-derived CDR1 and CDR2 are SGHNT and YYREEE (reference sequence). The V end was cut by 4 bases, the J end by 6 bases, with 8 bases between. CDR3 length: 12 residues. The CDR3 reads CASSQLGNEQFF. Written as DNA, the CDR3 is TGTGCCAGCAGCCAACTAGGCAATGAGCAGTTCTTC.

The chain combines TRBV27 with TRBJ2-7, with TRBD1 matching over 9 bases. The CDR3 is 14 residues long. V dropped 6 bases and J dropped 2; count of bases not matched to a gene: 5. Germline lookup yields CDR1 MNHEY and CDR2 SMNVEV (reference sequence). CDR3 amino acids: CASSLRTGAYEQYF. The CDR3 DNA follows: TGTGCCAGCAGCCTACGGACAGGGGCCTACGAGCAGTACTTC.

This clonotype is a singleton in its sample. This chain connects TRBV27 to TRBJ2-7; 8 bases align to TRBD1. CDR1 and CDR2 from the germline V gene are MNHEY and SMNVEV (reference sequence). Trimming took 3 bases from V and 2 from J; bases not matched to a gene: 9. CDR3 length: 16 amino acids. Written as DNA, the CDR3 is TGTGCCAGCAGTTTTGACCAGGGGGCGCTAGCCTACGAGCAGTACTTC. As protein: CASSFDQGALAYEQYF.

The chain recombines TRBV7-9 with TRBJ2-3; D may be TRBD2 (6 bases). V was cut by 3 bases and J by 5 bases, with 15 bases left in between. This CDR3 is 15 amino acids long. CDR1 is SEHNR, CDR2 FQNEAQ, per germline (reference sequence). Here the CDR3 DNA reads TGTGCCAGCAGCTTGGGCATCCGGAGGGAAGATACGCAGTATTTT. It encodes CASSLGIRREDTQYF.

The chain has TRBV12-3 or TRBV12-4 and TRBJ2-3; D unclear. The germline V and J ends were trimmed by 1 base and 7 bases, with 9 bases remaining between them. The CDR3 has 13 amino acids. The CDR3 sequence: CASSLVVANTQYF. Written as DNA, the CDR3 is TGTGCCAGCAGTTTAGTGGTCGCCAATACGCAGTATTTT.

In its sample, this clonotype was seen a few times. V usage is TRBV7-9 and J usage is TRBJ1-4, with TRBD1 matching over 7 bases. Germline CDR1 and CDR2: SEHNR and FQNEAQ (reference sequence). V gave up 3 bases and J gave up 5 bases; unmatched junction bases: 3. The CDR3 is made up of 14 amino acids. CDR3 loop: CASSFRDSNEKLFF. CDR3 DNA sequence: TGTGCCAGCAGCTTCCGGGACAGCAATGAAAAACTGTTTTTT.

This clonotype was detected a few times. This chain connects TRBV7-2 to TRBJ1-3, with D unclear. The CDR3 spans 13 residues. Germline assignment: CDR1 SGHTA and CDR2 FQGNSA. V dropped 4 bases and J dropped 9 bases, with 13 bases sitting between them. The CDR3: CASSSIGGSTIYF. The CDR3 DNA is TGTGCCAGCAGCTCTATTGGCGGTAGCACCATATATTTT.

This clonotype occurred once. This chain connects TRBV18 to TRBJ2-1; 14 nucleotides align to TRBD2. Germline CDR1 reads KGHSH; CDR2 reads LQKENI. The J segment lost 9 bases and the V segment lost 5 bases, leaving 6 bases of the junction unmatched. The CDR3 sequence is 15 residues long. The CDR3 region has the DNA TGTGCCAGCTCAGGCGGACTAGCGGGGGGCTTTGAGCAGTTCTTC. Translating gives CASSGGLAGGFEQFF.

J is TRBJ1-5 and V is TRBV7-8; D unclear. V was shortened by 1 base and J by 2 bases, with 9 bases between the two germline ends. This CDR3 region has 15 residues. Germline CDR1 reads SGHVS; CDR2 reads FQNEAQ. The CDR3 protein is CASSLVSHGNQPQHF. The CDR3 DNA reads as TGTGCCAGCAGCTTAGTAAGCCACGGCAATCAGCCCCAGCATTTT.

The chain links TRBV2 to TRBJ2-1; D gene ambiguous. The V gene's germline CDR1 is SNHLY and CDR2 FYNNEI. V gave up 4 bases and J gave up 5 bases, with 9 bases separating them. CDR3 length: 13 amino acids. The CDR3 is CASSVLQDNEQFF. The CDR3 bases are TGTGCCAGCAGTGTGTTGCAGGACAATGAGCAGTTCTTC.

The chain links TRBV7-2 to TRBJ2-5, with 9 nucleotides matching TRBD2. The CDR3 is made up of 16 amino acids. Germline V gene lookup returns CDR1 SGHTA and CDR2 FQGNSA. Trimming removed 1 base from V and 2 bases from J; junction bases left unmatched: 5. The CDR3 sequence is CASSLVALAGQETQYF. The CDR3, as DNA: TGTGCCAGCAGCTTAGTGGCCCTAGCGGGGCAAGAGACCCAGTACTTC.

Worth noting for this clonotype: Relative to the germline gene, one junction end is altered; a read error may explain this. The chain carries TRBV7-2 and TRBJ1-1; D is ambiguous. The CDR3 loop spans 14 amino acids. Germline loops: CDR1 SGHTA, CDR2 FQGNSA. The chain's CDR3 is CASSLAGQATDAFF. The CDR3 DNA is TGTGCCAGCAGCTTAGCCGGCCAGGCCACTGATGCTTTCTTT. The variable domain in full, completed from reference TRBV7-2 and TRBJ1-1, reads GAGVSQSPSNKVTEKGKDVELRCDPISGHTALYWYRQSLGQGLEFLIYFQGNSAPDKSGLPSDRFSAERTGGSVSTLTIQRTQQEDSAVYLCASSLAGQATDAFFGQGTRLTVV.

The chain couples TRBV4-1 to TRBJ2-1; 7 bases are shared with TRBD2. CDR1 is MGHRA, CDR2 YSYEKL, per germline. Germline trimming cut 1 base from V and 7 bases from J; bases unmatched to any gene: 4. The CDR3 spans 14 residues. This CDR3 is CASSQGGSINEQFF. In nucleotides, the CDR3 is TGCGCCAGCAGCCAAGGCGGGAGTATAAATGAGCAGTTCTTC.

The V and J genes are TRBV7-8 and TRBJ2-7; 7 bases agree with TRBD2. This CDR3 has 13 amino acids. Germline CDR1 SGHVS, CDR2 FQNEAQ. V trimming: 4 bases; J trimming: 2 bases; junction bases outside the gene matches: 2. Written as DNA, the CDR3 is TGTGCCAGCAGCTCCCGGGGGGCCTACGAGCAGTACTTC. This translates into CASSSRGAYEQYF.

This clonotype was counted a few times. V gene TRBV7-2 combines with J gene TRBJ2-1, with TRBD2 matching 14 bases. CDR1 and CDR2 (germline): SGHTA, FQGNSA. The CDR3 extends over 17 amino acids. V shed 5 bases, J shed 7 bases, and the junction held 10 bases outside the gene matches. The CDR3 loop reads CASSPRLAGGLGNEQFF. The CDR3 coding sequence is TGTGCCAGCAGCCCAAGACTAGCGGGGGGGCTTGGGAATGAGCAGTTCTTC.

This clonotype was seen a single time. V gene TRBV6-2 or TRBV6-3 combines with J gene TRBJ2-6, with 11 bases matching TRBD2. This CDR3 region has 19 residues. Germline CDR1 reads MNHEY; CDR2 reads SVGEGT. V dropped 2 bases and J dropped 1; count of bases not matched to a gene: 7. The CDR3 is CASSYSASGRSSGANVLTF. The CDR3 DNA reads TGTGCCAGCAGTTACAGTGCTAGCGGGAGGTCTTCTGGGGCCAACGTCCTGACTTTC.

The chain carries TRBV7-2 and TRBJ1-3; 8 bases line up with TRBD1. Per the germline V gene, CDR1 is SGHTA and CDR2 is FQGNSA. This CDR3 has 15 amino acids. V trimming: 5 bases; J trimming: 2 bases; junction bases outside the gene matches: 5. The CDR3 nucleotides are TGTGCCAGCAGCCCCGGGACAGGTCCTGGAAACACCATATATTTT. It encodes CASSPGTGPGNTIYF. The full variable domain, with the rest looked up from reference TRBV7-2 and TRBJ1-3, is GAGVSQSPSNKVTEKGKDVELRCDPISGHTALYWYRQSLGQGLEFLIYFQGNSAPDKSGLPSDRFSAERTGGSVSTLTIQRTQQEDSAVYLCASSPGTGPGNTIYFGEGSWLTVV.

This chain joins TRBV7-6 and TRBJ1-3; no clear D. V was clipped by 0 bases and J by 0 bases, with 9 bases between them. This CDR3 has 16 residues. The germline V gene encodes CDR1 SGHVS and CDR2 FNYEAQ. This chain's CDR3 is CASSLAATLSGNTIYF. The CDR3 DNA reads TGTGCCAGCAGCTTAGCGGCTACCCTCTCTGGAAACACCATATATTTT.

V and J are TRBV11-2 and TRBJ2-1; TRBD2 agrees at 10 bases. Looked up from germline, CDR1 is SGHAT and CDR2 is FQNNGV. The CDR3 runs 18 residues. The trim removed 2 bases at V and 0 bases at J, leaving 7 bases unmatched. The DNA of the CDR3 is TGTGCCAGCAGCTTACCTAGCGGGAGTTCCAGCTCCTACAATGAGCAGTTCTTC. Encoded protein: CASSLPSGSSSSYNEQFF.

The chain links TRBV7-2 to TRBJ1-6, with TRBD1 as a possible D gene (5 bases). Trimming stripped 2 bases from V and 10 bases from J, with 18 bases between. Germline V gene lookup returns CDR1 SGHTA and CDR2 FQGNSA. This CDR3 has 16 amino acids. The CDR3: CASSLRRGTLGSPLHF. CDR3 DNA: TGTGCCAGCAGCTTACGACGGGGGACTTTAGGGTCACCCCTCCACTTT.

This clonotype was seen a few times. The chain uses TRBV7-2 and TRBJ2-5; a possible D gene is TRBD2 (6 bases). Trimming removed 0 bases at V and 8 bases at J, with 16 bases between. The CDR3 is 15 residues long. CDR1 SGHTA and CDR2 FQGNSA come from the germline V gene. In DNA form, the CDR3 reads TGTGCCAGCAGCTTAGCCGGGTTCCGGGCGGGAACCCAGTACTTC. This gives the protein CASSLAGFRAGTQYF.